Below are 27 T cell receptor beta chains sequenced from a single sample in a study of T cells in localized non-small cell lung cancer. Profiled with immunoSEQ multiplex PCR; TCRdb holds only in-frame clones, not every one. This table has 35,000 to 45,000 clones, almost 85% appearing once. Here the sequenced sample was peripheral blood, taken before any cancer treatment. Every receptor here comes from a male donor aged 60 or over with stage III squamous cell lung carcinoma.

This clone was counted once. The V gene is TRBV6-5, the J gene TRBJ2-2; TRBD1 might be the D (6 bases). CDR3 length equals 15 residues. With 6 bases removed from V and 4 bases from J, the gap between germline ends came to 15 bases. Germline-derived CDR1 and CDR2 are MNHEY and SVGAGI. This CDR3 reads CASRSGQRATGELFF. In DNA, the CDR3 is TGTGCCAGCAGGTCTGGACAGCGCGCCACCGGGGAGCTGTTTTTT.

The J gene is TRBJ2-3, the V gene TRBV7-9, with 11 bases that match TRBD2. The CDR3 runs to 15 residues. Unmatched junction bases numbered 1, after V lost 3 bases and J lost 2 bases. Germline CDR1 and CDR2: SEHNR and FQNEAQ (reference sequence). The CDR3 protein is CASSLGLADTDTQYF. The DNA of the CDR3 is TGTGCCAGCAGCTTGGGACTAGCGGACACAGATACGCAGTATTTT.

The chain couples TRBV11-2 to TRBJ1-2; D is possibly TRBD1 (5 bases). The CDR3 loop spans 14 amino acids. The germline V gene encodes CDR1 SGHAT and CDR2 FQNNGV. V lost 3 bases to trimming and J lost 5 bases, with 13 bases between them. As DNA, the CDR3 is TGTGCCAGCAGCTTGGGACGGACGACGTATGGCTACACCTTC. It specifies CASSLGRTTYGYTF.

In its sample, this clone was seen a few times. This sequence joins TRBV6-1 and TRBJ1-1; D unresolved. Between the trimmed V and J ends, which lost 8 bases and 1 base, there was a span of 14 bases. The CDR3 length is 14 residues. Germline V gene lookup returns CDR1 MNHNS and CDR2 SASEGT. The CDR3 DNA follows: TGTGCCAGCGTTATCGGGGTGTCGAACACTGAAGCTTTCTTT. Its protein product is CASVIGVSNTEAFF.

The V call is TRBV29-1, the J call TRBJ2-5, with 11 bases fitting TRBD2. From germline, CDR1 is SQVTM and CDR2 ANQGSEA. This CDR3 region has 13 residues. V gave up 4 bases and J gave up 4 bases; unmatched junction bases: 2. Here the CDR3 reads CSVVTSGGETQYF. The DNA of the CDR3 is TGCAGCGTTGTCACTAGCGGGGGAGAGACCCAGTACTTC. Using reference TRBV29-1 and TRBJ2-5 for the parts outside the CDR3, the full variable domain is SAVISQKPSRDICQRGTSLTIQCQVDSQVTMMFWYRQQPGQSLTLIATANQGSEATYESGFVIDKFPISRPNLTFSTLTVSNMSPEDSSIYLCSVVTSGGETQYFGPGTRLLVL.

A word on this clone: This likely comes from a read error, as the CDR3 has no conserved phenylalanine or tryptophan at its end. The V call is TRBV19, the J call TRBJ1-2; 9 nucleotides line up with TRBD1. The V and J ends lost 10 bases and 7 bases, in that order; junction bases with no gene match: 16. The CDR3 loop spans 15 amino acids. CDR1 LNHDA and CDR2 SQIVND come from the germline V gene (reference sequence). The CDR3 nucleotides read TGTGCCACCACCGGGACAGGGAGGGTCCGGGGTGGCTACACCTTA. It translates to CATTGTGRVRGGYTL.

The J gene is TRBJ2-2, the V gene TRBV5-1, with D possibly being TRBD1 or TRBD2 (5 bases each). In germline, CDR1 is SGHRS, CDR2 YFSETQ. The CDR3 has 14 residues. Trimming shortened V by 2 bases and J by 4 bases, and 9 bases separated the two germline ends. The CDR3 nucleotides read TGCGCCAGCAGCTTCGGGGCAAGCACCGGGGAGCTGTTTTTT. This translates into CASSFGASTGELFF.

This chain uses TRBV6-5 with TRBJ1-4; 10 nucleotides match TRBD1. In germline, CDR1 is MNHEY, CDR2 SVGAGI. With V trimmed by 6 bases and J by 6 bases, 7 bases remained unmatched. The CDR3 totals 15 residues. CDR3 amino acids: CASRRQGAQYEKLFF. The DNA of the CDR3 is TGTGCCAGCAGGAGACAGGGGGCGCAGTATGAAAAACTGTTTTTT.

V and J are TRBV5-1 and TRBJ1-1, with a possible D match to TRBD1 (6 bases). Deletions cut 3 bases from V and 1 base from J, with 13 bases between. The CDR3 loop spans 15 amino acids. CDR1 and CDR2 from the germline V gene are SGHRS and YFSETQ. The CDR3: CASSSGGQENTEAFF. CDR3 nucleotides: TGCGCCAGCAGCTCGGGGGGACAAGAGAACACTGAAGCTTTCTTT.

CDR3 protein: CRPGGPGYTF. The CDR3 region has the DNA TGCAGGCCTGGCGGACCAGGCTACACCTTC. The chain has TRBV20-1 and TRBJ1-2; no firm D call. This CDR3 comprises 10 residues. Germline CDR1 reads DFQATT; CDR2 reads SNEGSKA (reference sequence).

This chain connects TRBV10-2 to TRBJ2-2; D is possibly TRBD1 or TRBD2 (6 bases each). With 3 bases removed from V and 9 bases from J, the gap between germline ends came to 14 bases. The CDR3 has 14 residues. Germline V gene data show CDR1 as WSHSY and CDR2 as SAAADI. The CDR3 here is CASSDQGRTRELFF. The CDR3 DNA sequence: TGCGCCAGCAGTGATCAGGGGAGGACCCGGGAGCTGTTTTTT.

The chain carries TRBV30 and TRBJ1-3; D ambiguous. V was cut by 5 bases and J by 3 bases, with 8 bases left in between. From germline, CDR1 is GTSNPN and CDR2 SVGIG (reference sequence). The CDR3 is made up of 12 amino acids. CDR3: CAWSVNGNTIYF. The CDR3 DNA is TGTGCCTGGTCAGTCAATGGAAACACCATATATTTT.

The chain uses TRBV9 and TRBJ2-3, with 9 bases fitting TRBD2. The germline gives CDR1 SGDLS, CDR2 YYNGEE. This CDR3 is 16 amino acids long. The V gene end was trimmed by 0 bases and the J gene end by 1 base; junction bases not matched to a gene: 3. The CDR3 sequence: CASSVEVAGGTDTQYF. CDR3 DNA sequence: TGTGCCAGCAGCGTAGAAGTAGCGGGGGGCACAGATACGCAGTATTTT.

The chain carries TRBV30 and TRBJ2-7; tentative D call: TRBD1 (6 bases). The CDR3 length is 15 residues. The V end was cut by 0 bases, the J end by 2 bases, with 14 bases between. Germline V gene lookup returns CDR1 GTSNPN and CDR2 SVGIG (reference sequence). The CDR3 spells CAWSVRAGAAYEQYF. As DNA, the CDR3 is TGTGCCTGGAGTGTACGGGCAGGGGCGGCCTACGAGCAGTACTTC.

DNA for the CDR3: TGTGCCAGTAGTAGCGGGCCCTCCTACGAGCAGTACTTC. Protein product: CASSSGPSYEQYF. The V call is TRBV19, the J call TRBJ2-7; D might be TRBD2 (5 bases). Trimming removed 4 bases from V and 0 bases from J, with 7 bases in between. Germline-derived CDR1 and CDR2 are LNHDA and SQIVND (reference sequence). CDR3 length equals 13 residues.

The chain uses TRBV5-4 and TRBJ1-1, with a possible D match to TRBD1 (5 bases). The germline V gene encodes CDR1 SGHNT and CDR2 YYREEE (reference sequence). The ends were cut back, 1 base at V and 5 bases at J, with 15 bases in the middle. The CDR3 loop spans 15 amino acids. In DNA form, the CDR3 reads TGTGCCAGCAGCTTGATGCGGGGGGATAAAACTGAAGCTTTCTTT. As protein: CASSLMRGDKTEAFF.

The V call is TRBV6-6, the J call TRBJ1-5; 9 bases fit TRBD1. Germline V lookup: CDR1 MNHNY, CDR2 SVGAGI (reference sequence). V trimming: 6 bases; J trimming: 8 bases; junction bases outside the gene matches: 11. The CDR3 has 15 residues. The CDR3 DNA sequence: TGTGCCAGCAGAACCGACGGGACAGGGAACGAGCCCCAGCATTTT. It is translated as CASRTDGTGNEPQHF.

The CDR3: CASNRDTRGEQYF. The CDR3 DNA follows: TGTGCCAGCAACCGGGACACCCGTGGCGAGCAGTACTTC. The chain couples TRBV2 to TRBJ2-7, with D maybe TRBD1 (6 bases). Germline-derived CDR1 and CDR2 are SNHLY and FYNNEI. The CDR3 is 13 residues long. V was clipped by 7 bases and J by 6 bases, with 16 bases between them. Full variable domain (rest looked up from reference TRBV2 and TRBJ2-7): EPEVTQTPSHQVTQMGQEVILRCVPISNHLYFYWYRQILGQKVEFLVSFYNNEISEKSEIFDDQFSVERPDGSNFTLKIRSTKLEDSAMYFCASNRDTRGEQYFGPGTRLTVT.

The chain carries TRBV7-9 and TRBJ2-7; the match to TRBD1 covers 8 bases. Trimming removed 5 bases from V and 9 bases from J; junction bases left unmatched: 6. CDR1 is SEHNR and CDR2 is FQNEAQ in the germline V gene (reference sequence). The CDR3 covers 12 residues. The CDR3 DNA sequence: TGTGCCAGCAGCCCAGAACAGGGGGGGCAGTACTTC. It specifies CASSPEQGGQYF.

Notes on this clone: Other DNA sequences within the sample encode an identical CDR3. The chain uses TRBV5-8 and TRBJ2-1; D not certain. V was cut by 4 bases and J by 7 bases, with 3 bases left in between. Germline V gene data show CDR1 as SGHTS and CDR2 as YDEGEE. This CDR3 is 10 amino acids long. DNA for the CDR3: TGTGCCAGCAGCCCGAATGAGCAGTTCTTC. The encoded protein is CASSPNEQFF. Filled out from reference TRBV5-8 and TRBJ2-1, the complete variable domain reads EAGVTQSPTHLIKTRGQQATLRCSPISGHTSVYWYQQALGLGLQFLLWYDEGEERNRGNFPPRFSGRQFPNYSSELNVNALELEDSALYLCASSPNEQFFGPGTRLTVL.

This clone was counted a single time. The chain is built from TRBV9 and TRBJ1-5; D remains ambiguous. The CDR3 spans 13 residues. Deletions cut 0 bases from V and 7 bases from J, with 8 bases between. Germline V gives CDR1 SGDLS, CDR2 YYNGEE. The DNA for the CDR3 is TGTGCCAGCAGCGTAGCTGTCGGCCAGCCCCAGCATTTT. It yields the protein CASSVAVGQPQHF.

This chain links TRBV18 with TRBJ2-7; D might be TRBD1 (6 bases). The CDR3 loop spans 15 amino acids. Trimming pared 3 bases from V and 1 base from J, leaving 13 bases between. The germline gives CDR1 KGHSH, CDR2 LQKENI. CDR3 protein: CASSPTRTDSYEQYF. The CDR3 DNA reads as TGTGCCAGCTCACCTACCAGGACAGATTCCTACGAGCAGTACTTC.

Here the CDR3 reads CASSPRAENYEQYF. CDR3 DNA sequence: TGTGCCAGCTCACCACGAGCGGAGAACTACGAGCAGTACTTC. The chain couples TRBV18 to TRBJ2-7; D perhaps matches TRBD2 (5 bases). Trimming left V 1 base short and J 3 bases short, with 10 bases between. The CDR3 covers 14 residues. Germline loops: CDR1 KGHSH, CDR2 LQKENI.

The chain recombines TRBV15 with TRBJ2-1; D is unclear. The germline CDR1 and CDR2 sequences are LNHNV and YYDKDF (reference sequence). V was clipped by 0 bases and J by 9 bases, with 6 bases between them. This CDR3 comprises 12 residues. CDR3: CATSRDSGEQFF. The CDR3 coding sequence is TGTGCCACCAGCAGAGATTCAGGTGAGCAGTTCTTC.

The chain recombines TRBV7-2 with TRBJ2-1, with D possibly matching TRBD2 (6 bases). The germline gives CDR1 SGHTA, CDR2 FQGNSA. V lost 5 bases to trimming and J lost 0 bases, with 11 bases between them. The length of the CDR3 is 15 residues. The CDR3 is CASSAGLPSYNEQFF. DNA of the CDR3: TGTGCCAGCAGCGCGGGACTCCCCTCCTACAATGAGCAGTTCTTC.

J is TRBJ1-3 and V is TRBV5-1; D gene ambiguous. The V gene's germline CDR1 is SGHRS and CDR2 YFSETQ. V gave up 4 bases and J gave up 8 bases, with 19 bases separating them. The CDR3 consists of 15 residues. The CDR3 nucleotides are TGCGCCAGCAGCCCCATCCCCGGGAGTCTAGACACCATATATTTT. This sequence encodes CASSPIPGSLDTIYF. The full variable domain, completed using reference TRBV5-1 and TRBJ1-3, is KAGVTQTPRYLIKTRGQQVTLSCSPISGHRSVSWYQQTPGQGLQFLFEYFSETQRNKGNFPGRFSGRQFSNSRSEMNVSTLELGDSALYLCASSPIPGSLDTIYFGEGSWLTVV.

The J gene is TRBJ1-1, the V gene TRBV6-5; the D gene is possibly TRBD1 (5 bases). The CDR3 covers 14 residues. The V end lost 0 bases, the J end lost 0 bases, and 5 bases lay between the germline ends. Germline CDR1 MNHEY, CDR2 SVGAGI. Here the CDR3 DNA reads TGTGCCAGCAGTTACTCGACAGTGAACACTGAAGCTTTCTTT. Translating gives CASSYSTVNTEAFF.